The source of this T cell receptor (beta chain) is a study of blood T cell repertoires in COVID-19. Study information: Some COVID-19 samples were acute and others convalescent; all came from the United States, Italy and Spain.

The repertoire was sequenced with immunoSEQ multiplex PCR; TCRdb's copy has only in-frame clones and lacks some. The profile covers around 170,000 clones, with approximately 89% appearing a single time and 3.5% to 5% taken by the ten largest. The CDR3 runs 16 residues. The V gene's germline CDR1 is SGHNT and CDR2 YYREEE (reference sequence). Trimming at V came to 1 base and at J to 7 bases, leaving 7 bases not matched to a gene. This clonotype originated in a woman aged 25 to 39 with acute or convalescent COVID-19. The source material was peripheral blood. V and J are TRBV5-4 and TRBJ2-2; TRBD2 matches at 10 bases. The CDR3, as DNA: TGTGCCAGCAGCTTGCCTAGCGGGAGCTCGGGCGGGGAGCTGTTTTTT. It codes for CASSLPSGSSGGELFF.